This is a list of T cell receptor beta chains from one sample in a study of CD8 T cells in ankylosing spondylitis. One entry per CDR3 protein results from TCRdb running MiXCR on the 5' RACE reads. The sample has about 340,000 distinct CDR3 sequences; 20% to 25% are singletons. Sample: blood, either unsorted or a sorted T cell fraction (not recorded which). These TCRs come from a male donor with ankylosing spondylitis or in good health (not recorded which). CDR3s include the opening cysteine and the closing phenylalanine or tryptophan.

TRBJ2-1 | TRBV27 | CASTLKDGYNEQFF
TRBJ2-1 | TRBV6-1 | CASSRTASGSSYNEQFF
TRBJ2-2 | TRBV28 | CASRTGGPEAGELFF
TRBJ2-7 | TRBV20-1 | CSARTGAYEQYF
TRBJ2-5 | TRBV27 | CASSPTSGAPQETQYF
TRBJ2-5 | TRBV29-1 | CSVGVAGQETQYF
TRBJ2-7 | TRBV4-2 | CASSQVRGAEQYF
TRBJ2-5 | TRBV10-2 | CASSQPPTTGAETQYF
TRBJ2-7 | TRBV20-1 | CSAVSRASYEQYF
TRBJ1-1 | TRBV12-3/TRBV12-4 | CASTGGSRGDTEAFF
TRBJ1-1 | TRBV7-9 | CASSSRAGPNTEAFF
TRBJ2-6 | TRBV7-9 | CASSLVSSGANVLTF
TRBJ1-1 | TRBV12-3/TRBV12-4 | CASSLGGAQTEAFF
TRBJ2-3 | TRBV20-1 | CSALAGSTDTQYF